The 7 T cell receptor beta chains reported below all come from one sample, sequenced in a study of technical replicates of blood from a few donors. TCRdb's copy holds only in-frame clones and misses some; the assay was immunoSEQ multiplex PCR. The sample has some 70,000 clones, roughly 97% seen once. The source material was T cells isolated from PBMCs. All receptors derive from a human donor in good health.

The chain combines TRBV6-6 with TRBJ2-7; 10 bases are shared with TRBD2. Per the germline V gene, CDR1 is MNHNY and CDR2 is SVGAGI (reference sequence). The CDR3 consists of 14 residues. The ends lost 5 bases at V and 2 bases at J; junction bases unmatched: 3. Here the CDR3 DNA reads TGTGCCAGCAGTCGAGGACTAGCGGCCTACGAGCAGTACTTC. Translation: CASSRGLAAYEQYF.

The rearrangement uses TRBV11-2 and TRBJ2-7; no reliable D call. V was shortened by 1 base and J by 4 bases, with 5 bases between the two germline ends. CDR3 length: 12 residues. The germline V gene has CDR1 SGHAT and CDR2 FQNNGV. CDR3 region: CASSLGQYEQYF. CDR3 coding DNA: TGTGCCAGCAGCTTAGGTCAGTACGAGCAGTACTTC.

J is TRBJ2-1 and V is TRBV4-1; D possibly corresponds to TRBD2 (5 bases). V gave up 5 bases and J gave up 4 bases, with 12 bases separating them. The CDR3 length is 14 residues. From germline, CDR1 is MGHRA and CDR2 YSYEKL. The CDR3: CASSFGVAYNEQFF. The CDR3, as DNA: TGCGCCAGCAGCTTCGGGGTGGCATACAATGAGCAGTTCTTC.

J is TRBJ2-1 and V is TRBV25-1; weak D call: TRBD1 (5 bases). The CDR3 contains 13 residues. The germline V gene has CDR1 MGHDK and CDR2 SYGVNS. The germline V and J ends were trimmed by 7 bases and 6 bases, with 13 bases remaining between them. In DNA form, the CDR3 reads TGTGCCAGCACAAGGGGATTGGGCAATGAGCAGTTCTTC. This encodes CASTRGLGNEQFF.

This sequence joins TRBV7-2 and TRBJ1-5; D is ambiguous. This CDR3 has 17 residues. V was clipped by 1 base and J by 0 bases, with 13 bases between them. Germline CDR1 is SGHTA and CDR2 is FQGNSA. The CDR3 sequence is CASSLGGGVYSNQPQHF. The CDR3 nucleotides are TGTGCCAGCAGCTTAGGAGGTGGCGTCTATAGCAATCAGCCCCAGCATTTT.

The J gene is TRBJ1-2, the V gene TRBV6-5; no reliable D call. V was shortened by 0 bases and J by 5 bases, with 10 bases between the two germline ends. The CDR3 is 14 amino acids. CDR1 and CDR2 from the germline V gene are MNHEY and SVGAGI. CDR3 nucleotide sequence: TGTGCCAGCAGTTACTCCGGGGTAGGGTATGGCTACACCTTC. Amino acid sequence: CASSYSGVGYGYTF.

The genes are TRBV7-8 and TRBJ2-7, with 8 nucleotides matching TRBD2. This CDR3 spans 15 amino acids. Germline V gene lookup returns CDR1 SGHVS and CDR2 FQNEAQ. J lost 4 bases, V lost 2 bases, and 7 bases had no gene match. CDR3 sequence: CASSLRYGTSYEQYF. Here the CDR3 DNA reads TGTGCCAGCAGCTTACGCTACGGGACTAGTTACGAGCAGTACTTC.